A single sample is the source of the 13 T cell receptor beta chains below, sequenced in a study of cytomegalovirus exposure and HLA in healthy donors. Primers for the PCR totalled 60 Vbeta and 13 Jbeta. Produced via immunoSEQ multiplex PCR; TCRdb's table is partial and in-frame only. This table holds 130,000 or so clones, roughly 86% found once. Sample: PBMCs. Receptor source: a woman in her forties in good health and CMV-seronegative.

The chain combines TRBV7-9 with TRBJ2-1; TRBD2 is a possible D gene (6 bases). The CDR3 is 14 amino acids. V gave up 0 bases and J gave up 7 bases, with 10 bases separating them. The germline CDR1 and CDR2 sequences are SEHNR and FQNEAQ (reference sequence). CDR3 sequence reads: CASSLARRGNEQFF. CDR3 nucleotides: TGTGCCAGCAGCTTAGCGCGGAGGGGTAATGAGCAGTTCTTC.

The rearrangement links TRBV5-5 to TRBJ1-2; weak D call: TRBD1 (6 bases). Germline CDR1 reads SGHKS; CDR2 reads YYEKEE (reference sequence). Trimming took 3 bases from V and 2 from J, leaving 20 bases between them. The CDR3 runs to 17 residues. CDR3 bases: TGTGCCAGCAGCTCCACCCTGCCACGGACAGACAACTATGGCTACACCTTC. Encoded protein: CASSSTLPRTDNYGYTF.

J is TRBJ1-2 and V is TRBV4-2; 7 positions match TRBD1. The CDR3 contains 17 residues. V shed 0 bases and J 7 bases; nucleotides not matched to a gene: 14. Germline V gives CDR1 LGHNA, CDR2 YNFKEQ. CDR3 residues: CASSQDGHRGLLGGYTF. The CDR3 DNA sequence: TGTGCCAGCAGCCAAGATGGTCACAGGGGCTTGTTAGGTGGCTACACCTTC.

The chain is built from TRBV4-2 and TRBJ2-1; weak D call: TRBD1 (6 bases). The V and J ends lost 4 bases and 6 bases respectively, with 25 bases between them. This CDR3 region has 18 residues. Germline V gene sequence: CDR1 LGHNA, CDR2 YNFKEQ. The CDR3 is CASSPLSRTQQGSNEQFF. The CDR3 bases are TGTGCCAGCAGCCCCCTCTCCCGGACCCAGCAGGGGTCCAATGAGCAGTTCTTC.

This chain uses TRBV2 with TRBJ2-5, with a weak D call TRBD2 (6 bases). This CDR3 has 13 residues. V lost 6 bases and J lost 2, with 10 bases in between. Germline CDR1 and CDR2: SNHLY and FYNNEI. The CDR3 DNA reads as TGTGCCAGCAGGTTAGCGGAACAAGAGACCCAGTACTTC. It translates to CASRLAEQETQYF.

V and J are TRBV6-6 and TRBJ2-1, with D hard to call. The CDR3 extends over 12 amino acids. Germline lookup yields CDR1 MNHNY and CDR2 SVGAGI (reference sequence). The ends were cut back, 2 bases at V and 10 bases at J, with 9 bases in the middle. CDR3 coding DNA: TGTGCCAGCAGTTACACGACTGGAGAGCAGTTCTTC. Translated: CASSYTTGEQFF.

This chain connects TRBV10-3 to TRBJ2-5; a possible D gene is TRBD2 (6 bases). The CDR3 runs to 15 residues. Germline V CDR1 and CDR2: ENHRY, SYGVKD. The V gene lost 4 bases and the J gene lost 3 bases, with 15 bases spanning the gap. CDR3 DNA sequence: TGTGCCATCAGTGCCCATGGGGAGGACGAAGAGACCCAGTACTTC. It specifies CAISAHGEDEETQYF.

This chain uses TRBV6-1 with TRBJ2-7; 8 bases line up with TRBD1. V was clipped by 2 bases and J by 4 bases; unmatched bases: 7. The CDR3 has 15 amino acids. Per the germline V gene, CDR1 is MNHNS and CDR2 is SASEGT. CDR3 coding DNA: TGTGCCAGCAGTGAATTAGGGACAGGAAAGTACGAGCAGTACTTC. Translated, it gives CASSELGTGKYEQYF.

CDR3: CASSEGTPGNTIYF. The DNA of the CDR3 is TGTGCCAGCAGCGAAGGGACACCAGGAAACACCATATATTTT. V usage is TRBV13 and J usage is TRBJ1-3; maybe TRBD1 (6 bases). CDR1 and CDR2 (germline): PRHDT, FYEKMQ (reference sequence). This CDR3 region has 14 residues. The ends were cut back, 5 bases at V and 4 bases at J, with 12 bases in the middle.

This chain connects TRBV10-1 to TRBJ2-2, with 11 bases that match TRBD2. The CDR3 spans 15 residues. Looked up from germline, CDR1 is WNHNN and CDR2 is SYGVQD (reference sequence). Trimming removed 7 bases from V and 8 bases from J; junction bases left unmatched: 9. CDR3 loop: CASIKGSGRGGELFF. The CDR3 nucleotides are TGCGCCAGCATCAAGGGTAGCGGGAGGGGTGGGGAGCTGTTTTTT.

This clone has only a few counts. The rearrangement joins TRBV19 to TRBJ1-5; D gene uncertain. Trimming stripped 7 bases from V and 1 base from J, with 5 bases between. CDR1 is LNHDA and CDR2 is SQIVND in the germline V gene (reference sequence). The CDR3 is made up of 12 amino acids. CDR3 loop: CASNRSNQPQHF. The DNA for the CDR3 is TGTGCCAGTAATCGGAGCAATCAGCCCCAGCATTTT.

The chain employs TRBV6-1 and TRBJ2-7, with no clear D. V lost 8 bases and J 5 bases, leaving 16 bases between the germline ends. The CDR3 covers 13 residues. The germline gives CDR1 MNHNS, CDR2 SASEGT. The DNA for the CDR3 is TGTGCCAGCGAAGGAGATCCTAAGCACGAGCAGTACTTC. Protein product: CASEGDPKHEQYF.

This rearrangement joins TRBV7-6 to TRBJ2-7; 14 bases are shared with TRBD2. Germline V gene lookup returns CDR1 SGHVS and CDR2 FNYEAQ. V was pared by 4 bases and J by 2 bases, with 7 bases of the junction left unmatched. The CDR3 loop spans 17 amino acids. The CDR3 sequence: CASSSGLAGGLAYEQYF. The CDR3 DNA sequence: TGTGCCAGCAGCTCCGGACTAGCGGGAGGCCTCGCCTACGAGCAGTACTTC.